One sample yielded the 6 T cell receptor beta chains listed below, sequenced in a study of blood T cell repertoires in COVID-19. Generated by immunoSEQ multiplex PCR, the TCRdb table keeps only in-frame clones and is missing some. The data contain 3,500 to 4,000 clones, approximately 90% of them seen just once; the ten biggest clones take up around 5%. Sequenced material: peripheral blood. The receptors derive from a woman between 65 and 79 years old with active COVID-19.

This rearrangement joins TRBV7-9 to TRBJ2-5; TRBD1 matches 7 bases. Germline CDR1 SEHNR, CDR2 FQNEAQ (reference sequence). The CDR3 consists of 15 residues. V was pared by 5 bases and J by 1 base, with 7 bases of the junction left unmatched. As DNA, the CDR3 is TGTGCCAGCAGCCTCCGACAGGGACCCCAAGAGACCCAGTACTTC. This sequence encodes CASSLRQGPQETQYF.

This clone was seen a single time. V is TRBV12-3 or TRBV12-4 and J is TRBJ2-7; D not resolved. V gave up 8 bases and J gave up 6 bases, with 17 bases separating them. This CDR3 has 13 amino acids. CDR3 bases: TGTGCCAGCGGTAATCTAGTCGGCGGCGAGCAGTACTTC. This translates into CASGNLVGGEQYF.

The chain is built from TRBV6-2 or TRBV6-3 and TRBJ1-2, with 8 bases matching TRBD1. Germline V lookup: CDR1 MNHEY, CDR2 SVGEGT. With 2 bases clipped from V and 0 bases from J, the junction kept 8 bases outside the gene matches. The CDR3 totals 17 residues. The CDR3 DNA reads TGTGCCAGCAGTTACCCTGGACAGGGAAAAGCTAACTATGGCTACACCTTC. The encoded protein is CASSYPGQGKANYGYTF.

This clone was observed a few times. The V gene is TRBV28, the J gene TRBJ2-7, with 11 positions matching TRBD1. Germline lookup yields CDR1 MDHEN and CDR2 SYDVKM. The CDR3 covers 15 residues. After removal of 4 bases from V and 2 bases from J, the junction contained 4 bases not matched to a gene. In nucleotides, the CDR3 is TGTGCCAGCAGTTCCTCGGGACAGGGGGCCTACGAGCAGTACTTC. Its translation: CASSSSGQGAYEQYF.

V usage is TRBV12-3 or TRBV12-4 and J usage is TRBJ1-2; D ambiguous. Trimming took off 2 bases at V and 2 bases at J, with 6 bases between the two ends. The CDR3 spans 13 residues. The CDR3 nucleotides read TGTGCCAGCAGTTTAAACAAGAACTATGGCTACACCTTC. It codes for CASSLNKNYGYTF.

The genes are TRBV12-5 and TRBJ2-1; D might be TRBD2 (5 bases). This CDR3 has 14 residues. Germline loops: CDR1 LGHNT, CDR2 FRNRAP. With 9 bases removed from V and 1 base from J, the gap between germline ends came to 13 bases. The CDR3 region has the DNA TGTGCTAGCGGTCCCGGGGAATCCTACAATGAGCAGTTCTTC. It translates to CASGPGESYNEQFF.